This T cell receptor beta chain was identified in a study of T cells in localized non-small cell lung cancer. The CDR3 is 15 residues long. Trimming removed 4 bases at V and 4 bases at J, with 16 bases between. The germline V gene encodes CDR1 MDHEN and CDR2 SYDVKM. Worth noting for this clone: Its specificity is unknown.

Study-level findings and limits: Among blood samples, higher T cell density accompanied longer overall survival. A single tumor region was sequenced, leaving heterogeneity possible. Adjacent lung exhibited a median of about 50 among the 100 most abundant tumor clones. Peak T cell clonality was found in uninvolved adjacent lung, exceeding tumor.

The assay was immunoSEQ multiplex PCR, and TCRdb's table has in-frame clones only and misses some. The sample lists about 35,000 clones; about 80% were seen once. This sample comprised peripheral blood, obtained before any cancer treatment. The chain carries TRBV28 and TRBJ1-1; a weak D match, TRBD1 (6 bases). This clonotype originated in an older male donor with stage III squamous cell lung carcinoma. The CDR3 DNA sequence: TGTGCCAGCAGTTCTACCCCAGGGGTCGGCACTGAAGCTTTCTTT. It encodes CASSSTPGVGTEAFF.